This paragraph reports one TCR beta chain. The target of this receptor is not known. One end of the junction fails to match germline, which may point to a read error. This record belongs to a study of T cell repertoires in cytomegalovirus infection (dated by TCRdb to about 2019). Concerning the study at large: Donor HLA type was relevant to the analysis, as public TCR beta signatures indicated carriage of CMV infection together with the matching HLA type.

The sequencing machine was an Illumina HiSeq 1500. TCRdb passed the public sequencing reads through fastp at Q25 and MiXCR, retaining productive beta sequences. Each entry merges the rows of one CDR3 protein and shows their most common DNA and genes. In this sample the table shows approximately 400,000 distinct CDR3 sequences, around 32% of which occur a single time. Of the sample, about an eighth falls within the top ten clones. Including cysteine and phenylalanine, the CDR3 has 11 amino acids. The read is trimmed to its CDR3 DNA, 33 bases read in frame from base 1. The germline V gene provides CDR1 WSHSY and CDR2 SAAADI. What the authors observed across the whole study: In both this cohort and an independent cohort of some 350 donors, the cumulative frequency of public TCR beta family members distinguished carriers of CMV infection plus the relevant HLA type. The ex vivo response was dominated by HLA-C-restricted CMV-specific TCR beta clonotypes, and the single most frequent clonotype in two of eight donors was supplied by these HLA-C-restricted clonotypes.

Source material: PBMCs. This TCR was sampled from a human donor in good health (CMV status not recorded). Some clones in this sample may be carry-over from other donors' samples. The V gene is TRBV10-2 and the J gene is TRBJ1-4, with the D gene too uncertain to name. The nucleotide sequence reads as follows: TGCGACAGCAGTGTGGGTGAAAAACTGTTTTTT. Its product reads: CDSSVGEKLFF.